The 17 T cell receptor beta chains given below trace back to one sample, sequenced in a study of shared clonotypes between healthy human individuals. TCRdb's table, derived via immunoSEQ multiplex PCR, lists solely in-frame clones and lacks some. The sample contains roughly 2,300,000 clones, under 95% of which appear only once. Sequenced input: naive CD4+ T cells from PBMCs. Subset given: CD45RA+ positively selected. The receptors come from a man between 18 and 29 years old in good health. Some clones in this sample may be carry-over from other donors' samples.

The genes are TRBV11-2 and TRBJ2-2; 7 positions agree with TRBD1. The CDR3 sequence is 13 residues long. V gave up 5 bases and J gave up 7 bases; unmatched junction bases: 4. CDR1 is SGHAT and CDR2 is FQNNGV in the germline V gene. CDR3 coding DNA: TGTGCCAGCAGCCGCACAGGGGTCGGGGAGCTGTTTTTT. Amino acid sequence: CASSRTGVGELFF.

The chain uses TRBV10-3 and TRBJ2-2, with D unclear. The germline V gene encodes CDR1 ENHRY and CDR2 SYGVKD. With 4 bases removed from V and 4 bases from J, the gap between germline ends came to 13 bases. This CDR3 is 15 amino acids long. The CDR3 sequence: CAISAGGPGTGELFF. CDR3 coding DNA: TGTGCCATCAGTGCGGGTGGGCCCGGCACCGGGGAGCTGTTTTTT.

The rearrangement uses TRBV28 and TRBJ2-2; a weak D match, TRBD1 (6 bases). The germline V gene encodes CDR1 MDHEN and CDR2 SYDVKM. The CDR3 has 16 amino acids. The V end lost 5 bases, the J end lost 3 bases, and 16 bases lay between the germline ends. The CDR3 DNA follows: TGTGCCAGCAGTCTGGCTGGGACATCGCACACCGGGGAGCTGTTTTTT. Its protein product is CASSLAGTSHTGELFF.

CDR3 residues: CAWRTLPLGGNTIYF. The CDR3 region has the DNA TGTGCCTGGAGAACACTCCCCCTAGGGGGAAACACCATATATTTT. The chain couples TRBV30 to TRBJ1-3; no reliable D call. The CDR3 runs to 15 residues. The V end lost 3 bases, the J end lost 4 bases, and 16 bases lay between the germline ends. Looked up from germline, CDR1 is GTSNPN and CDR2 is SVGIG (reference sequence).

The chain recombines TRBV5-4 with TRBJ2-6; 8 nucleotides match TRBD1. This CDR3 spans 17 amino acids. The J segment lost 0 bases and the V segment lost 0 bases, leaving 2 bases of the junction unmatched. Germline assignment: CDR1 SGHNT and CDR2 YYREEE (reference sequence). The CDR3 sequence is CASSLGTGGSGANVLTF. CDR3 DNA sequence: TGTGCCAGCAGCTTGGGAACAGGGGGCTCTGGGGCCAACGTCCTGACTTTC.

V and J are TRBV28 and TRBJ2-1, with 7 bases identical to TRBD2. The germline CDR1 and CDR2 sequences are MDHEN and SYDVKM. The CDR3 spans 14 residues. J gave up 3 bases and V 5 bases, and 4 bases lay outside the gene matches. The CDR3 DNA reads as TGTGCCAGCAGTACTCCTAGCGGCTACAATGAGCAGTTCTTC. Protein sequence: CASSTPSGYNEQFF.

This sequence joins TRBV9 and TRBJ2-2; the match to TRBD1 covers 8 bases. This CDR3 region has 17 residues. Germline V gives CDR1 SGDLS, CDR2 YYNGEE. V gave up 5 bases and J gave up 5 bases; unmatched junction bases: 14. CDR3 nucleotide sequence: TGTGCCAGCAGTTTCGACAGGGGTTTTGTCGGGACCGGGGAGCTGTTTTTT. Its translation is CASSFDRGFVGTGELFF.

The chain combines TRBV7-9 with TRBJ1-4; possibly TRBD1 for D (6 bases). CDR3 length: 13 residues. In germline, CDR1 is SEHNR, CDR2 FQNEAQ (reference sequence). The V gene lost 5 bases and the J gene lost 7 bases, with 11 bases spanning the gap. CDR3 residues: CASSTRTVEKLFF. CDR3 DNA: TGTGCCAGCAGCACCCGGACAGTTGAAAAACTGTTTTTT.

The V gene is TRBV5-1, the J gene TRBJ1-3, with D maybe TRBD1 (5 bases). Trimming removed 4 bases from V and 0 bases from J, with 8 bases in between. Germline-derived CDR1 and CDR2 are SGHRS and YFSETQ. The length of the CDR3 is 14 residues. CDR3 residues: CASSVDSSGNTIYF. CDR3 in DNA: TGCGCCAGCAGCGTTGACAGCTCTGGAAACACCATATATTTT.

The rearrangement uses TRBV7-3 and TRBJ2-2; perhaps TRBD2 as D (6 bases). Germline lookup yields CDR1 SGHTA and CDR2 FQGTGA. The CDR3 has 14 amino acids. The ends were cut back, 8 bases at V and 5 bases at J, with 15 bases in the middle. In DNA form, the CDR3 reads TGTGCCAGCTCCACCGGGAGTTCGACCGGGGAGCTGTTTTTT. Translated: CASSTGSSTGELFF.

The V and J genes are TRBV7-7 and TRBJ2-7; D is uncertain. CDR1 and CDR2 from the germline V gene are SSHAT and FNYEAQ (reference sequence). The CDR3 sequence is 14 residues long. Trimming took off 6 bases at V and 2 bases at J, with 14 bases between the two ends. For the CDR3, the DNA is TGTGCCAGCAGAAAAGGGTTCAAAACCTACGAGCAGTACTTC. It translates to CASRKGFKTYEQYF.

The chain uses TRBV7-9 and TRBJ2-3; D is possibly TRBD2 (6 bases). V dropped 1 base and J dropped 6 bases, with 17 bases sitting between them. The CDR3 contains 16 residues. Germline CDR1 is SEHNR and CDR2 is FQNEAQ (reference sequence). The CDR3 nucleotides are TGTGCCAGCAGCTTAGGTGGCCCGGGAGATCGGGATACGCAGTATTTT. Amino acids: CASSLGGPGDRDTQYF.

DNA of the CDR3: TGTGCCAGCTCACCTCCTCGGACAGGCGACAATGAGCAGTTCTTC. This translates into CASSPPRTGDNEQFF. This chain links TRBV18 with TRBJ2-1; 7 nucleotides agree with TRBD1. Unmatched junction bases numbered 7, after V lost 3 bases and J lost 5 bases. Germline V lookup: CDR1 KGHSH, CDR2 LQKENI. This CDR3 region has 15 residues.

This chain uses TRBV6-5 with TRBJ1-4; the match to TRBD1 covers 7 bases. V shed 2 bases and J 3 bases; nucleotides not matched to a gene: 6. Germline CDR1 is MNHEY and CDR2 is SVGAGI. The CDR3 totals 16 residues. In DNA form, the CDR3 reads TGTGCCAGCAGTTACCGACAGGGATGGCCTAATGAAAAACTGTTTTTT. Translating it yields CASSYRQGWPNEKLFF.

This clone turned up a few times. V usage is TRBV28 and J usage is TRBJ1-1; D is unclear. The germline V and J ends were trimmed by 5 bases and 0 bases, with 13 bases remaining between them. Germline lookup yields CDR1 MDHEN and CDR2 SYDVKM. This CDR3 contains 15 residues. The CDR3 DNA follows: TGTGCCAGCAGTCTGCCGGGTCCGATGAACACTGAAGCTTTCTTT. It is translated as CASSLPGPMNTEAFF.

The chain recombines TRBV7-2 with TRBJ1-5; D remains unclear. The V gene's germline CDR1 is SGHTA and CDR2 FQGNSA. The CDR3 consists of 15 residues. Trimming left V 2 bases short and J 4 bases short, with 12 bases between. The CDR3 DNA reads TGTGCCAGCAGCTTAAATATAAGAGTTAATCAGCCCCAGCATTTT. Translation: CASSLNIRVNQPQHF.

This chain connects TRBV5-1 to TRBJ2-2, with D tentatively TRBD1 or TRBD2 (5 bases each). V was trimmed by 6 bases and J by 3 bases, leaving 12 bases between them. The germline V gene encodes CDR1 SGHRS and CDR2 YFSETQ. The length of the CDR3 is 14 residues. The DNA of the CDR3 is TGCGCCAGCACTTTGGGGGTAGACACCGGGGAGCTGTTTTTT. Amino acid sequence: CASTLGVDTGELFF.